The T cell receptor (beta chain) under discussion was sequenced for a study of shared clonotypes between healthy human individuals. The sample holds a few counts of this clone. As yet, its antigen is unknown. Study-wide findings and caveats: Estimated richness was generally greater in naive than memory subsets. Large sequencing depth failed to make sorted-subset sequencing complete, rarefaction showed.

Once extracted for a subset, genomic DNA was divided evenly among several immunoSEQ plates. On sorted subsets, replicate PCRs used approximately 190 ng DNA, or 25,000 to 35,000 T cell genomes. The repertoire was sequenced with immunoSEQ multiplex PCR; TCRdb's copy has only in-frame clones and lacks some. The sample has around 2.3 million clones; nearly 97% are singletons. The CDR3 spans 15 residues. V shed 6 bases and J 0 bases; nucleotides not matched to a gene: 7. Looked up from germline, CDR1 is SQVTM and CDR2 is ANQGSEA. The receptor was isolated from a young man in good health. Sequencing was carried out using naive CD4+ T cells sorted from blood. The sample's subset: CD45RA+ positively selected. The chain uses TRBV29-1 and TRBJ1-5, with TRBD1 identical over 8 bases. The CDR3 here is CSVRSQGDSNQPQHF. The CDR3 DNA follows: TGCAGCGTGAGGTCACAGGGGGATAGCAATCAGCCCCAGCATTTT.